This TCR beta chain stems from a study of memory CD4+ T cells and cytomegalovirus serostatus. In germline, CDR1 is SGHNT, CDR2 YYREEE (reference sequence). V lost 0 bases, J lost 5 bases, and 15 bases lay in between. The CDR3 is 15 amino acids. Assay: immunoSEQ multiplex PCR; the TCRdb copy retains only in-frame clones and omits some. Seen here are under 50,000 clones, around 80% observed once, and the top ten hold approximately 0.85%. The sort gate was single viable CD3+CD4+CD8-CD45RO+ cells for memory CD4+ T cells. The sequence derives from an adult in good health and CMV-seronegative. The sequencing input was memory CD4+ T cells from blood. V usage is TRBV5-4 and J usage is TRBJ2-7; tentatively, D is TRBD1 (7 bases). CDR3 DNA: TGTGCCAGCAGCTTGGCGGCGGGACAGTCAGACGAGCAGTACTTC. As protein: CASSLAAGQSDEQYF.